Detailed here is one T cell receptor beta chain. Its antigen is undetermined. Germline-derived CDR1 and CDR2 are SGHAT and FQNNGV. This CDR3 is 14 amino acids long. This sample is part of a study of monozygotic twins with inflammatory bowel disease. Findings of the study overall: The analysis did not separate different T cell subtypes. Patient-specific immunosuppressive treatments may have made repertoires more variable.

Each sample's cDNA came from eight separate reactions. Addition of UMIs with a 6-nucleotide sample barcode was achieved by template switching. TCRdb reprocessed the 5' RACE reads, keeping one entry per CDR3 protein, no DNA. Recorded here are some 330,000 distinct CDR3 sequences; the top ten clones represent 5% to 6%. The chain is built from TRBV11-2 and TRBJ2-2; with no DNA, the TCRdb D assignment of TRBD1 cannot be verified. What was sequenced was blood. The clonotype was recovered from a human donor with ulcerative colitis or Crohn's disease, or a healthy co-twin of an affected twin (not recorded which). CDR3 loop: CASSRRTGTGELFF.